This is a list of T cell receptor beta chains from one sample in a study of control samples from healthy donors and cancer patients. Produced via immunoSEQ multiplex PCR; TCRdb's table is partial and in-frame only. The data show over 120,000 clones, 85% to 95% seen once. The sequenced sample consisted of PBMCs. These TCRs come from a man aged 55 to 69 with colorectal cancer. The CDR3 runs from the conserved cysteine through the conserved F or W. The D gene is left open where the match is weak.

CDR3 length: 13; D gene: NA; V gene: TRBV27; CDR3 protein: CASSQGRGETQYF
CDR3 length: 15; D gene: NA; V gene: TRBV5-1; CDR3 protein: CASSLGGGAIGEQFF
CDR3 length: 19; D gene: TRBD2; V gene: TRBV4-1; CDR3 protein: CASSQDVAWRTSGYNEQFF
CDR3 length: 15; D gene: TRBD1; V gene: TRBV4-1; CDR3 protein: CASSPWDRDNSPLHF
CDR3 length: 15; D gene: NA; V gene: TRBV27; CDR3 protein: CASSLMGATNEKLFF
CDR3 length: 12; D gene: NA; V gene: TRBV18; CDR3 protein: CASSLGTTEAFF
CDR3 length: 16; D gene: NA; V gene: TRBV19; CDR3 protein: CASSVSRTGISGELFF
CDR3 length: 13; D gene: NA; V gene: TRBV29-1; CDR3 protein: CSVEVLGGAGYTF
CDR3 length: 13; D gene: NA; V gene: TRBV6-6; CDR3 protein: CASSYLSNTEAFF
CDR3 length: 15; D gene: NA; V gene: TRBV5-4; CDR3 protein: CASRVASRNTGELFF
CDR3 length: 15; D gene: TRBD1; V gene: TRBV6-5; CDR3 protein: CASSYSGTGGHEQYF
CDR3 length: 13; D gene: TRBD1; V gene: TRBV6-2/TRBV6-3; CDR3 protein: CASSPGTGQPQHF
CDR3 length: 12; D gene: NA; V gene: TRBV5-1; CDR3 protein: CASSLEATEAFF
CDR3 length: 14; D gene: TRBD1; V gene: TRBV5-1; CDR3 protein: CASSPGGTGGEAFF
CDR3 length: 15; D gene: NA; V gene: TRBV6-6; CDR3 protein: CASSYGGGVGDTQYF
CDR3 length: 13; D gene: NA; V gene: TRBV10-1; CDR3 protein: CASSPPGTYEQYF
CDR3 length: 16; D gene: TRBD1; V gene: TRBV5-1; CDR3 protein: CASSLGGGQGTHEQYF
CDR3 length: 16; D gene: NA; V gene: TRBV6-1; CDR3 protein: CASSEGRGSGTDTQYF
CDR3 length: 14; D gene: NA; V gene: TRBV5-8; CDR3 protein: CASSFRGLGSPLHF
CDR3 length: 15; D gene: NA; V gene: TRBV7-2; CDR3 protein: CASSLTSSSYNEQFF